Listed below are T cell receptor beta chains from one sample, sequenced in a study of blood T cells in healthy people across ages. TCRdb used MiXCR to reprocess the 5' RACE reads, holding one entry per CDR3 protein. The table records more than 450,000 distinct CDR3 sequences, about 27% of them present only once. These data also formed part of another study, on T cells of mothers and their children.

Sequenced: blood. These receptors were taken from a boy aged 2 to 9 in good health. Both conserved end residues are part of each CDR3. The order of the fields is V gene, D gene, CDR3 protein. D genes are given only for firm matches.

TRBV29-1,-,CSVWKLGSGDTQYF
TRBV27,TRBD2,CASSLVAAGGAGELFF
TRBV3-1,TRBD2,CASSPRKGLSSYEQYF
TRBV20-1,TRBD2,CSARDLRLAGPYEQYF
TRBV9,-,CASSELGDTDTQYF
TRBV29-1,-,CSVDLLGGPRTDTQYF
TRBV13,TRBD1,CASSLGFPGQASYEQYF
TRBV7-8,-,CASSLGPSGTQYF
TRBV15,-,CATSRAVRGLYF
TRBV7-2,TRBD1,CASSPGTGGSLVSGNTIYF
TRBV7-2,TRBD2,CASSLYALRQRGFSYEQYF
TRBV5-1,-,CASRKAGRGDEKLFF
TRBV29-1,-,CSVEDGSPGNTIYF
TRBV18,TRBD1,CASSPLPGTGGAETQYF
TRBV29-1,TRBD1,CSVRGQFQETQYF
TRBV6-5,TRBD1,CASSYQGQGVGETQYF
TRBV7-2,TRBD1,CASSLNGQGIFSGANVLTF
TRBV7-9,TRBD2,CASSSTSGEETQYF
TRBV10-2,-,CASSESEGMNIQYF
TRBV12-3/TRBV12-4,-,CASSPTIAYERYF
TRBV7-9,-,CASSLGQVMDEQYF
TRBV12-3/TRBV12-4,TRBD2,CASSPLAGVDNEQFF
TRBV24-1,-,CATSEPDIPQQFF
TRBV15,TRBD2,CATSRDWGGYEQYF